This record looks at one T cell receptor beta chain sequence and its context. Since a much larger clone is just one base distant, this may be a read error. Multiple V-beta primers and a C-beta primer amplified TCRB from RNA. TCRB cDNA was made from around 0.48 ug total RNA. Using its own MiXCR run on the multiplex PCR reads, TCRdb lists one record per CDR3 protein. The sample records more than 13,000 distinct CDR3 sequences, 70% to 75% being singletons. This specimen comes from a study of tumor-infiltrating lymphocytes in glioblastoma multiforme. The V gene end was trimmed by 7 bases and the J gene end by 7 bases; junction bases not matched to a gene: 15. The length of the CDR3 is 17 residues. Germline V gene sequence: CDR1 SGHRS, CDR2 YFSETQ.

The receptor's source is a male donor with glioblastoma. The sample comprised brain tumor tissue. This chain joins TRBV5-1 and TRBJ2-1; TRBD2 aligns across 12 bases. The CDR3 region has the DNA TGCGCCAGCGGACTAGCGGGAAATGGTATGGGTTCGAATGAGCAGTTCTTC. This translates into CASGLAGNGMGSNEQFF.